The 25 T cell receptor beta chains below all came from one sample that was sequenced in a study of early T cells in non-severe SARS-CoV-2 infection. TCRdb used MiXCR to reprocess the 5' RACE reads, holding one entry per CDR3 protein. The table records around 19,000 distinct CDR3 sequences, 4% to 5.5% of them present only once. The source material was whole blood. These receptors were obtained from an adult who was a healthcare worker with PCR-confirmed SARS-CoV-2 infection or an uninfected control (not recorded which).

The chain uses TRBV20-1 and TRBJ2-7; TRBD2 aligns across 7 bases. J lost 3 bases, V lost 6 bases, and 8 bases had no gene match. CDR3 length: 13 amino acids. Looked up from germline, CDR1 is DFQATT and CDR2 is SNEGSKA (reference sequence). CDR3 loop: CSALRAGFYEQYF. Here the CDR3 DNA reads TGCAGTGCACTTAGAGCGGGATTCTACGAGCAGTACTTC.

This clonotype was detected a few times. This chain joins TRBV28 and TRBJ2-2, with 9 bases aligning to TRBD2. Germline trimming cut 6 bases from V and 7 bases from J; bases unmatched to any gene: 6. This CDR3 contains 14 residues. Germline V gene data show CDR1 as MDHEN and CDR2 as SYDVKM. CDR3 DNA sequence: TGTGCCAGCAGGACGGGACTAGCTGTCGGGGAGCTGTTTTTT. Translation: CASRTGLAVGELFF. Full variable domain (remainder filled in from reference TRBV28 and TRBJ2-2): DVKVTQSSRYLVKRTGEKVFLECVQDMDHENMFWYRQDPGLGLRLIYFSYDVKMKEKGDIPEGYSVSREKKERFSLILESASTNQTSMYLCASRTGLAVGELFFGEGSRLTVL.

This clonotype was counted ten times or more. The chain couples TRBV7-2 to TRBJ1-4, with D tentatively TRBD1 (5 bases). This CDR3 has 16 residues. Germline CDR1 and CDR2: SGHTA and FQGNSA. V shed 2 bases and J shed 7 bases, with 17 bases lying between them. The CDR3 DNA sequence: TGTGCCAGCAGCTTATCCACGGGGGTCGGTTCTGAAAAACTGTTTTTT. Its translation is CASSLSTGVGSEKLFF.

By proportion, this clonotype is medium-sized. The chain couples TRBV19 to TRBJ2-7, with TRBD1 matching over 7 bases. The CDR3 has 15 amino acids. The germline CDR1 and CDR2 sequences are LNHDA and SQIVND (reference sequence). Losses at the gene ends were 9 bases for V and 0 bases for J; bases not matched to a gene: 11. CDR3 amino acids: CASNPGRGSSYEQYF. For the CDR3, the DNA is TGTGCCAGCAACCCTGGCAGGGGGTCCTCCTACGAGCAGTACTTC.

This clonotype has at least ten counts. This chain uses TRBV20-1 with TRBJ2-7, with D possibly TRBD2 on 5 matching bases. There are 13 residues in the CDR3. V was shortened by 6 bases and J by 3 bases, with 15 bases between the two germline ends. Per germline, CDR1 DFQATT and CDR2 SNEGSKA (reference sequence). Here the CDR3 DNA reads TGCAGTGCCCCCGGGGAAATCTTCTACGAGCAGTACTTC. This gives the protein CSAPGEIFYEQYF.

A word on this clonotype: This may be a read error, as it is one base from a much larger clone. This CDR3 is missing its conserved last phenylalanine or tryptophan, likely due to a read error. The chain recombines TRBV4-1 with TRBJ2-1, with D unresolved. The CDR3 extends over 13 amino acids. The germline V gene encodes CDR1 MGHRA and CDR2 YSYEKL. Trimming pared 0 bases from V and 7 bases from J, leaving 7 bases between. The CDR3, as DNA: TGCGCCAGCAGCCAAGAGGAAGGGAATGAGCAGTTCTAC. Amino acid sequence: CASSQEEGNEQFY.

DNA of the CDR3: TGTGCCAGCAGCCAAACGGGAGCCACCGGGGAGCTGTTTTTT. It is translated as CASSQTGATGELFF. V is TRBV3-1 and J is TRBJ2-2; TRBD2 might be the D (6 bases). V lost 2 bases, J lost 4 bases, and 8 bases lay in between. The length of the CDR3 is 14 residues. Looked up from germline, CDR1 is LGHDT and CDR2 is YNNKEL (reference sequence).

This clonotype occurred many times. At one end the junction does not follow the germline gene, possibly because of a read error. The V call is TRBV7-7, the J call TRBJ2-1; D is possibly TRBD1 or TRBD2 (5 bases each). The V gene's germline CDR1 is SSHAT and CDR2 FNYEAQ (reference sequence). The CDR3 consists of 14 residues. The CDR3 nucleotides read TGTGCTAGCAGCTTACGGGACGACTACAATGAGCAGTTCTTC. It is translated as CASSLRDDYNEQFF.

By frequency in the sample, this clonotype is medium-sized. The rearrangement joins TRBV6-6 to TRBJ2-7; 8 bases match TRBD2. This CDR3 has 15 residues. CDR1 and CDR2 (germline): MNHNY, SVGAGI (reference sequence). Trimming removed 6 bases from V and 3 bases from J; junction bases left unmatched: 10. For the CDR3, the DNA is TGTGCCAGCAGCCCCGTGGAGCGGGGGAGCTACGAGCAGTACTTC. It codes for CASSPVERGSYEQYF.

The gene calls are TRBV27 and TRBJ2-2, with 9 bases identical to TRBD1. The CDR3 sequence is 15 residues long. The junction had 6 bases not matched to a gene; V was cut back by 5 bases and J by 5 bases. Per the germline V gene, CDR1 is MNHEY and CDR2 is SMNVEV (reference sequence). The CDR3 region has the DNA TGTGCCAGCAGTGCCGGGACAGGGATTACCGGGGAGCTGTTTTTT. Protein sequence: CASSAGTGITGELFF.

The chain links TRBV2 to TRBJ1-4; the match to TRBD1 covers 7 bases. This CDR3 spans 14 amino acids. CDR1 SNHLY and CDR2 FYNNEI come from the germline V gene. V gave up 6 bases and J gave up 9 bases; unmatched junction bases: 10. CDR3 in amino acids: CASSYRQGGKKLFF. The DNA for the CDR3 is TGTGCCAGCAGCTACAGACAGGGAGGTAAAAAACTGTTTTTT.

This clonotype came up a few times. V is TRBV5-6 and J is TRBJ1-5; no firm D call. Looked up from germline, CDR1 is SGHDT and CDR2 is YYEEEE. CDR3 length equals 14 residues. Trimming pared 3 bases from V and 3 bases from J, leaving 10 bases between. In DNA form, the CDR3 reads TGTGCCAGCAGCTCGGACGGAATCAATCAGCCCCAGCATTTT. Its protein product is CASSSDGINQPQHF. The entire variable domain, with the rest obtained from reference TRBV5-6 and TRBJ1-5, is as follows: DAGVTQSPTHLIKTRGQQVTLRCSPKSGHDTVSWYQQALGQGPQFIFQYYEEEERQRGNFPDRFSGHQFPNYSSELNVNALLLGDSALYLCASSSDGINQPQHFGDGTRLSIL.

This clonotype appeared many times. This chain uses TRBV5-1 with TRBJ1-5; D remains unclear. The CDR3 covers 15 residues. Germline V gene data show CDR1 as SGHRS and CDR2 as YFSETQ. V lost 2 bases and J lost 0, with 9 bases in between. The CDR3 nucleotides are TGCGCCAGCAGCTTAGTGGGAAATAGCAATCAGCCCCAGCATTTT. Encoded protein: CASSLVGNSNQPQHF.

In its sample, this clonotype is medium-sized. The chain employs TRBV18 and TRBJ2-3; 13 bases align to TRBD2. The CDR3 totals 17 residues. Trimming at V came to 3 bases and at J to 3 bases, leaving 6 bases not matched to a gene. Germline V gene sequence: CDR1 KGHSH, CDR2 LQKENI. The CDR3: CASSPAAGLAGTDTQYF. CDR3 DNA sequence: TGTGCCAGCTCACCGGCCGCGGGACTAGCGGGGACAGATACGCAGTATTTT.

This clonotype showed up many times. This chain links TRBV19 with TRBJ1-2; D call uncertain. The germline gives CDR1 LNHDA, CDR2 SQIVND (reference sequence). Trimming left V 6 bases short and J 2 bases short, with 1 base between. The CDR3 sequence is 10 residues long. The CDR3 DNA reads as TGTGCCAGTAGGAACTATGGCTACACCTTC. It translates to CASRNYGYTF.

This clonotype came up a few times. CDR3 coding DNA: TGTGCCAGCAAGGGGGCAGATACGCAGTATTTT. It is translated as CASKGADTQYF. The chain links TRBV6-6 to TRBJ2-3; D possibly corresponds to TRBD1 (6 bases). The CDR3 sequence is 11 residues long. The germline V gene has CDR1 MNHNY and CDR2 SVGAGI (reference sequence). The germline V and J ends were trimmed by 7 bases and 4 bases, with 6 bases remaining between them.

This clonotype is judged medium-sized (0.01 to 0.1%). The chain links TRBV12-3 or TRBV12-4 to TRBJ1-4; TRBD1 agrees at 8 bases. V was clipped by 6 bases and J by 7 bases; unmatched bases: 4. The CDR3 runs to 13 residues. The CDR3 here is CASRFGTGEKLFF. The CDR3 DNA sequence: TGTGCCAGCAGATTTGGGACAGGTGAAAAACTGTTTTTT.

There are a few counts of this clonotype. The chain recombines TRBV2 with TRBJ1-4; a possible D gene is TRBD1 (5 bases). Germline values: CDR1 SNHLY, CDR2 FYNNEI. V was cut by 6 bases and J by 8 bases, with 10 bases left in between. The CDR3 runs 12 residues. The chain's CDR3 is CASSQGEEKLFF. CDR3 sequence (DNA): TGTGCCAGCAGCCAGGGAGAAGAAAAACTGTTTTTT. The complete variable domain, with remaining parts taken from reference TRBV2 and TRBJ1-4, reads EPEVTQTPSHQVTQMGQEVILRCVPISNHLYFYWYRQILGQKVEFLVSFYNNEISEKSEIFDDQFSVERPDGSNFTLKIRSTKLEDSAMYFCASSQGEEKLFFGSGTQLSVL.

In this sample, this clonotype turned up many times. The rearrangement links TRBV6-4 to TRBJ2-3, with 9 bases fitting TRBD1. CDR3 length: 15 residues. Germline V lookup: CDR1 MRHNA, CDR2 SNTAGT. Trimming took 5 bases from V and 3 from J; bases not matched to a gene: 6. The CDR3 sequence is CASSSRQGDTDTQYF. The CDR3 nucleotides are TGTGCCAGCAGTTCCCGACAGGGGGATACAGATACGCAGTATTTT.

The chain links TRBV30 to TRBJ2-7; TRBD1 agrees at 7 bases. CDR3 length: 13 amino acids. V lost 2 bases and J lost 4; bases outside the gene matches: 5. Germline V lookup: CDR1 GTSNPN, CDR2 SVGIG (reference sequence). The CDR3 DNA reads TGTGCCTGGAGTAGGCGACAGGGTTACGAGCAGTACTTC. Protein sequence: CAWSRRQGYEQYF.

This chain links TRBV29-1 with TRBJ2-7; 7 bases line up with TRBD2. V trimming: 7 bases; J trimming: 1 base; junction bases outside the gene matches: 7. Per the germline V gene, CDR1 is SQVTM and CDR2 is ANQGSEA. The CDR3 totals 13 residues. The CDR3 sequence is CSAQGLRSYEQYF. CDR3 nucleotides: TGCAGCGCCCAGGGACTACGATCCTACGAGCAGTACTTC.

By sample fraction, this clonotype is medium-sized (0.01 to 0.1%). The chain combines TRBV29-1 with TRBJ2-7; 10 bases map to TRBD1. Germline CDR1 is SQVTM and CDR2 is ANQGSEA. V lost 6 bases and J lost 6; bases outside the gene matches: 5. The CDR3 has 12 residues. CDR3 residues: CSVGTGEAEQYF. The CDR3 nucleotides are TGCAGCGTGGGGACAGGGGAAGCCGAGCAGTACTTC.

This clonotype was counted many times. V and J are TRBV5-1 and TRBJ2-5; D possibly corresponds to TRBD1 (6 bases). V was clipped by 4 bases and J by 1 base, with 17 bases between them. The CDR3 loop spans 16 amino acids. The germline V gene encodes CDR1 SGHRS and CDR2 YFSETQ. The CDR3 reads CASSLAYGQIQETQYF. The CDR3, as DNA: TGCGCCAGCAGCCTGGCCTATGGACAGATCCAAGAGACCCAGTACTTC.

This clonotype was counted many times. The chain is built from TRBV6-1 and TRBJ1-5, with D maybe TRBD1 (5 bases). Trimming took 4 bases from V and 0 from J, leaving 13 bases between them. Germline V gene data show CDR1 as MNHNS and CDR2 as SASEGT. This CDR3 region has 16 residues. In nucleotides, the CDR3 is TGTGCCAGCAGTGCCTTTGGGGCCTCTAGCAATCAGCCCCAGCATTTT. Its protein product is CASSAFGASSNQPQHF.

In its sample, this clonotype was seen a few times. The genes are TRBV6-2 or TRBV6-3 and TRBJ2-7; 8 bases line up with TRBD1. This CDR3 is 14 amino acids long. Germline trimming cut 2 bases from V and 2 bases from J; bases unmatched to any gene: 2. Germline V gene lookup returns CDR1 MNHEY and CDR2 SVGEGT. The CDR3 loop reads CASSYQGAPYEQYF. DNA of the CDR3: TGTGCCAGCAGTTACCAGGGGGCCCCCTACGAGCAGTACTTC.